The entry below gives a single T cell receptor (beta chain) sequence along with its context. There are a few counts of this clone. Its recognized antigen is unknown. Base quality data are lacking; no much larger clone is found one base away. The High Capacity cDNA Reverse Transcription Kit was used to reverse transcribe all of the isolated RNA, meaning that expressed TCRB transcripts were what got sequenced. Deep immunoSEQ sequencing was performed on naive, central memory and regulatory T cell samples, with an average of roughly 3.3 million total reads per sample. Sorted cells were lysed in RLT buffer and RNA was extracted with DNase-treated RNeasy Micro or Mini kits, depending on cell number. To prevent cross-contamination, each cell subset was processed individually, whereas patient and healthy donor samples were processed jointly. The immunoSEQ multiplex PCR was used to amplify TCRB sequences from cDNA, generating 87-bp fragments that spanned the CDR3 region. Amplicons were sequenced on the Illumina HiSeq platform. In the original analysis: PCR bias was corrected computationally using synthetic template baselines, and reads within Hamming distance 2 were collapsed, with unmergeable singletons discarded. Reads were aligned against IMGT to assign V, D and J genes, CDR3 length and insertions or deletions at six rearrangement sites. Within each subset, clonotype counts were normalized to sorted cell number, and only after that were true diversity and Gini coefficients computed with the tcR R package. The overlap coefficient, calculated on TCRB nucleotide sequences, was used to measure repertoire sharing. The source is immuneACCESS, and TCRdb retained only in-frame sequences with V and J called. Part of the clones is not carried over; for the studies checked, unresolved V genes explain less than half of this, and the remainder is unexplained. That table furnishes V, J and clone size, whereas the DNA furnished D and trimming. The sample yields more than 150,000 clones; more than 10% were counted once. Around 0.63% of the sample rests with the top ten.

This record belongs to a study of beta chain features in type 1 diabetes (dated by TCRdb to between 2018 and 2020). Background on the whole study: No differences in mean age, gender distribution, total cell number or subset yield were found between patients and healthy donors. A total of roughly 98,000,000 sorted cells were examined across all samples, and a strong correlation was observed between cell number per subset and RNA yield. In the study, recently diagnosed type 1 diabetes patients and matched healthy donors were compared on the TCRB repertoires of their sorted circulating CD4+ T cell subsets. Whereas all 28 donors provided naive and central memory subsets, regulatory and stem cell-like memory subsets were isolated from just 8 patients and about 8 healthy donors.

Summary of the overall study and its limitations: Because cDNA rather than genomic DNA was sequenced, highly expressing activated cells could have been over-represented, although no difference in activation and CD3 levels was found between groups. Only small numbers of individuals were included in the HLA sub-analyses, which left unresolved whether HLA type had any influence on TCRB rearrangement. In all four CD4+ subsets, TCRB CDR3 length was moderately but significantly shorter in type 1 diabetes patients. Patients with type 1 diabetes made fewer insertions and deleted more nucleotides at VDJ recombination sites, implying thymic rearrangement abnormalities. The naive, central memory and regulatory TCRB repertoires appeared to resemble one another more closely among patients than among healthy donors. Shorter templates might have been favored by PCR, but patient and control samples were amplified and corrected together, so both groups would have been affected equally by any skew.

The CDR3 covers 13 residues, taking in both the cysteine and the phenylalanine. Only CDR3 DNA is held: 39 bases, read in frame from base 1. The germline V end is reduced by 2 bases and the J end by 7 bases; junction bases left unmatched: 2. In the germline V gene, CDR1 corresponds to LGHNA and CDR2 to YNFKEQ. From each donor, a single peripheral blood sample of approximately 0.11 L on average was drawn into heparinised tubes. A BD FACSAria II and a panel including CD45RO, CCR7, CD25, CD127, CD95 and CD27 were used to sort naive, central memory, regulatory and stem cell-like memory CD4+ T cells. A purity above 95% was achieved for all sorted populations. Right away, PBMCs were isolated by Lymphoprep density gradient centrifugation and were stained directly, with no culture step. So that batch effects would be minimized, each experiment stained and sorted samples in pairs, pairing one healthy donor with one patient.

Source material: central memory CD4+ T cells from blood. The chain is encoded by TRBV4-2 joined to TRBJ2-1; a stretch of 7 junction bases matches TRBD2. This receptor was obtained from a woman between 18 and 29 years old in good health. The CDR3 region: CASSQRTRNEQFF. The bases are TGTGCCAGCAGCCAAAGGACTAGGAATGAGCAGTTCTTC.